This T cell receptor beta chain emerged from a study of shared clonotypes between healthy human individuals. Study-wide context: Each donor had three CD4 naive, three CD4 memory, two CD8 naive and one CD8 memory plate.

CDR1 and CDR2 from the germline V gene are MNHEY and SMNVEV (reference sequence). V shed 2 bases, J shed 4 bases, and the junction held 11 bases outside the gene matches. The CDR3 length is 17 residues. In the naive CD8 group, cells lacked CD45RO and were positively selected for CCR7, so terminally differentiated effector memory CD45RA+ cells were left out. Replicate sorted-subset PCRs were loaded with about 0.2 ug DNA, about 31,000 T cell genomes. Clones were sequenced by immunoSEQ multiplex PCR, and TCRdb holds only the in-frame ones, with some missing. In the table there are 1.5 million to 2.5 million clones, about 95% of which are singletons.

The chain joins TRBV27 to TRBJ2-1; 7 bases are a match to TRBD2. This sequence originates from a man in his late teens or twenties in good health. The sequenced material came from naive CD8+ T cells sorted from blood. CDR3 coding DNA: TGTGCCAGCAGTTTAACCCCGTGGGAGGGAGGGTACAATGAGCAGTTCTTC. Protein: CASSLTPWEGGYNEQFF.